This TCR beta chain was obtained from a study of blood T cell repertoires in COVID-19. The trim removed 0 bases at V and 1 base at J, leaving 1 base unmatched. The CDR3 consists of 16 residues. In germline, CDR1 is LGHNA, CDR2 YSLEER. Profiling relied on immunoSEQ multiplex PCR, and the TCRdb table lists in-frame clones only, not all of them. The data contain fewer than 350,000 clones, 70% to 90% of them seen just once; the ten biggest clones take up more than 2%. Sequenced: PBMCs or T cells enriched from blood (not recorded which). The chain couples TRBV4-3 to TRBJ1-5, with 9 bases fitting TRBD1. This receptor was obtained from a man younger than 40 who had recovered from COVID-19. The CDR3 DNA is TGCGCCAGCAGCCAAGACGGACAGGGGAGCAATCAGCCCCAGCATTTT. It encodes CASSQDGQGSNQPQHF.